This T cell receptor beta chain came from a study of blood T cells in healthy people across ages. Study-level results: Estimated diversity across one million T cells was deemed an underestimate. While age rose, TCR beta diversity per million T cells dropped in a roughly linear way.

Germline loops: CDR1 MNHNS, CDR2 SASEGT. This CDR3 spans 15 amino acids. The V gene end was trimmed by 3 bases and the J gene end by 7 bases; junction bases not matched to a gene: 8. A J-beta primer mix and a sample-barcoded 5' primer were used in a second PCR of roughly 6 to 11 cycles. TCRdb passed the 5' RACE reads through MiXCR, listing each CDR3 protein once. The sample has more than 1.4 million distinct CDR3 sequences, around 39% seen once. Turning to this clonotype: Antigen specificity is unknown.

Peripheral blood from each donor was collected in a volume of about 10 milliliters. The sample comprised blood. V and J are TRBV6-1 and TRBJ2-7; 11 bases fit TRBD2. The sequence came from a woman aged 18-35 years in good health. In nucleotides, the CDR3 is TGTGCCAGCAGTGAGGCTACTAGCGGGAGTGGAGAGCAGTACTTC. It yields the protein CASSEATSGSGEQYF.